This T cell receptor beta chain was sequenced for a study of OX40 agonist ivuxolimab in advanced cancers. Background on the study: Ivuxolimab, an agonistic anti-OX40 (CD134) antibody, was given to patients. Regarding the study as a whole: Individuals who were partial responders at 0.1-3.0 mg/kg had clonal expansion that ranked among the lowest.

At cycle 4 day 1, cycle 7 day 1, and baseline, blood was sampled. The ends were cut back, 3 bases at V and 5 bases at J, with 13 bases in the middle. Germline CDR1 MGHRA, CDR2 YSYEKL. This CDR3 contains 14 residues. The protocol was immunoSEQ multiplex PCR, while the TCRdb copy is restricted to in-frame clones and leaves out a portion. The sample lists more than 9,000 clones, approximately 57% occurring once. As concerns this clone: Its antigen is as yet unknown.

The chain couples TRBV4-1 to TRBJ1-2; D is ambiguous. This sequence was found in an adult with an advanced solid tumor such as melanoma, head and neck, liver or kidney cancer. Here the sequenced sample was CD4+ or CD8+ T cells sorted from blood, taken in a trial of the OX40 agonist ivuxolimab. CDR3 nucleotide sequence: TGCGCCAGCAGCCACTCCAACCGGGTGTATGGCTACACCTTC. It translates to CASSHSNRVYGYTF.